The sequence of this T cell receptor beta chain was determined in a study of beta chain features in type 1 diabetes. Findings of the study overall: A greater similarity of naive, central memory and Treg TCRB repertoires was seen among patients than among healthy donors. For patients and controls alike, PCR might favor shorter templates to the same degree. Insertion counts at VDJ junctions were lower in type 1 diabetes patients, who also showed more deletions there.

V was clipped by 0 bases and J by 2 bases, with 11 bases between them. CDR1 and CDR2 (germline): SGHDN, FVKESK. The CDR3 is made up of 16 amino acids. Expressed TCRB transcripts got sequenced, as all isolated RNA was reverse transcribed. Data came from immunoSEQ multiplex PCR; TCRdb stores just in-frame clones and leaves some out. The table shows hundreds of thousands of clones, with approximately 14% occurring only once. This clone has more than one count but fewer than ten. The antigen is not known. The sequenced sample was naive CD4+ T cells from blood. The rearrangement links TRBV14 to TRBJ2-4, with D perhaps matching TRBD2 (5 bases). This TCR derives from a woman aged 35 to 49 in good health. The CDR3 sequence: CASSQEGSVSKNIQYF. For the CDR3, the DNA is TGTGCCAGCAGCCAAGAAGGGAGCGTGTCCAAAAACATTCAGTACTTC.